Given below is one T cell receptor beta chain in context. Its antigen is not identified. The data belong to a study of vaccination effects on CD4 cells after COVID-19. Sequencing followed a ViraFEST assay step that expanded antigen-specific CD4+ T cells with viral peptide pools. Following a roughly eleven-day culture, CD4+ T cells were purified. The table came from immunoSEQ multiplex PCR; TCRdb's copy has only in-frame clones and leaves some out. The repertoire holds about 54,000 clones, with roughly 76% as singletons. This sequence was found in a human donor who received a COVID-19 vaccine. This sample comprised CD4+ T cells from PBMCs cultured with HCoV-229E spike peptides, obtained before COVID-19 vaccination.

In nucleotides, the CDR3 is TGCGCCAGCAGCCACCCGGTGGCTAACTATGGCTACACCTTC. Translated: CASSHPVANYGYTF. The chain employs TRBV4-1 and TRBJ1-2; D gene uncertain. Trimming shortened V by 3 bases and J by 0 bases, and 8 bases separated the two germline ends. This CDR3 contains 14 residues. From germline, CDR1 is MGHRA and CDR2 YSYEKL.